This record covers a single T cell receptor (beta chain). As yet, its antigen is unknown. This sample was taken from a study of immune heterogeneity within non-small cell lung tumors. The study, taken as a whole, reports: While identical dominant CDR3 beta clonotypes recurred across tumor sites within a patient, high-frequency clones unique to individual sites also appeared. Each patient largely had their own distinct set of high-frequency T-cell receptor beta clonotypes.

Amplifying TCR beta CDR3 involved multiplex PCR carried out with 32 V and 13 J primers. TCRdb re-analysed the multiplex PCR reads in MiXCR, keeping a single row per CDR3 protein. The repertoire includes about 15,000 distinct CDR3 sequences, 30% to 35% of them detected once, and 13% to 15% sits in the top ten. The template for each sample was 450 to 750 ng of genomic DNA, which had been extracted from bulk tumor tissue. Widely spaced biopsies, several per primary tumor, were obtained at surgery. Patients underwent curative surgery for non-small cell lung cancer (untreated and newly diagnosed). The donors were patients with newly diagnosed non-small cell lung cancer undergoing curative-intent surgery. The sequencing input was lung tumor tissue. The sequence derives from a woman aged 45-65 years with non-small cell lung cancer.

The CDR3: CASSYSSSVRAGGTDTQYF. CDR3 DNA sequence: TGTGCCAGCAGTTACTCGTCGTCCGTGAGGGCCGGGGGCACAGATACGCAGTATTTT. The chain combines TRBV6-5 with TRBJ2-3; D possibly corresponds to TRBD2 (5 bases). Germline CDR1 MNHEY, CDR2 SVGAGI. V was clipped by 0 bases and J by 1 base, with 20 bases between them. The CDR3 contains 19 residues.